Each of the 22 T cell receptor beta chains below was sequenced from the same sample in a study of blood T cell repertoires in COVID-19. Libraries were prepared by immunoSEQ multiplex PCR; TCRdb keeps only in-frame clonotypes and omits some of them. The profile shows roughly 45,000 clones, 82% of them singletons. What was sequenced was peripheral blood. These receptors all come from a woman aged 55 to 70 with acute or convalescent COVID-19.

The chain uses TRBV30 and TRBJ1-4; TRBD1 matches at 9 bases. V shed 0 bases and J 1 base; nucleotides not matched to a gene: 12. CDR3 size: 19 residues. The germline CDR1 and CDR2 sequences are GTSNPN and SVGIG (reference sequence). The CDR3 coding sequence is TGTGCCTGGAGTGTACTTGGGACAGGGAGAGTCGGAACTAATGAAAAACTGTTTTTT. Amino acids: CAWSVLGTGRVGTNEKLFF. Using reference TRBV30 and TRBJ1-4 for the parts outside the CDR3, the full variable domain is SQTIHQWPATLVQPVGSPLSLECTVEGTSNPNLYWYRQAAGRGLQLLFYSVGIGQISSEVPQNLSASRPQDRQFILSSKKLLLSDSGFYLCAWSVLGTGRVGTNEKLFFGSGTQLSVL.

The CDR3 DNA is TGTGCCAGCAGCCCCTCCTCGTCCACTGAAGCTTTCTTT. This codes for CASSPSSSTEAFF. This chain joins TRBV7-9 and TRBJ1-1; no firm D call. V lost 5 bases, J lost 4 bases, and 11 bases lay in between. This CDR3 spans 13 amino acids. Germline V gives CDR1 SEHNR, CDR2 FQNEAQ (reference sequence).

In DNA form, the CDR3 reads TGTGCCAGCAGTCCGGAAACCGGGACAGCCCCCTACGAGCAGTACTTC. Protein product: CASSPETGTAPYEQYF. The gene calls are TRBV27 and TRBJ2-7; 7 bases align to TRBD1. With V trimmed by 5 bases and J by 2 bases, 12 bases remained unmatched. CDR3 length: 16 amino acids. Germline CDR1 reads MNHEY; CDR2 reads SMNVEV (reference sequence).

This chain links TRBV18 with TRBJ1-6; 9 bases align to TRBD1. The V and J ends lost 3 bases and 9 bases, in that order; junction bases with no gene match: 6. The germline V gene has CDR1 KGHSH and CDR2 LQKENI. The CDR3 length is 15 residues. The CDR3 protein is CASSPWGQGISPLHF. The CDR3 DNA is TGTGCCAGCTCACCGTGGGGACAGGGAATTTCACCCCTCCACTTT.

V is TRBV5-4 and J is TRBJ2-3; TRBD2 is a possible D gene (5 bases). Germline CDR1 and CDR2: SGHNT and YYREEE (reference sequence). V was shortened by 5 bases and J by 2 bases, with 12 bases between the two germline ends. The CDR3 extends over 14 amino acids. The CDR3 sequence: CASRGGGPTDTQYF. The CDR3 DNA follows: TGTGCCAGCAGGGGTGGAGGCCCCACAGATACGCAGTATTTT.

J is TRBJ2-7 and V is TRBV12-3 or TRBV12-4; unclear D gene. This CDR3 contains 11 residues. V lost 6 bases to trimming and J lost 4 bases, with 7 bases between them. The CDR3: CASRENYEQYF. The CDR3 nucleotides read TGTGCCAGCAGGGAGAATTACGAGCAGTACTTC.

CDR3 in DNA: TGCGCCAGCAGCAGGGCGACAGGGTCCTACGAGCAGTACTTC. Protein product: CASSRATGSYEQYF. This chain uses TRBV5-1 with TRBJ2-7, with 7 bases identical to TRBD1. Trimming cost V 4 bases and J 1 base; bases outside gene matches: 5. Per germline, CDR1 SGHRS and CDR2 YFSETQ. The CDR3 runs 14 residues.

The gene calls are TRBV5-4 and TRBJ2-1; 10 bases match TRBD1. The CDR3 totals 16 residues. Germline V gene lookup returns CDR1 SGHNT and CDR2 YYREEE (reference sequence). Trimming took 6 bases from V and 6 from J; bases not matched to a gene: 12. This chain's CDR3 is CASTPRTGTGVNEQFF. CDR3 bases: TGTGCCAGCACCCCCCGGACCGGGACAGGGGTCAATGAGCAGTTCTTC.

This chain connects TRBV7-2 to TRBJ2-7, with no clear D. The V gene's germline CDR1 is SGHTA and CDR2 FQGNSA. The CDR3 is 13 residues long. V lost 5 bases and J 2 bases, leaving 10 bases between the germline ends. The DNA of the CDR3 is TGTGCCAGCAGCCCCAGTCCCGCCTACGAGCAGTACTTC. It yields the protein CASSPSPAYEQYF.

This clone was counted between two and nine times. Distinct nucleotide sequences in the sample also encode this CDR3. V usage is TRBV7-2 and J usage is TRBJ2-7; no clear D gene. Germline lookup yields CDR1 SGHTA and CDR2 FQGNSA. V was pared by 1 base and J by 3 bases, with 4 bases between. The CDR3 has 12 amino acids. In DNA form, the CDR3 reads TGTGCCAGCAGCTTAGGAGTCTACGAGCAGTACTTC. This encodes CASSLGVYEQYF.

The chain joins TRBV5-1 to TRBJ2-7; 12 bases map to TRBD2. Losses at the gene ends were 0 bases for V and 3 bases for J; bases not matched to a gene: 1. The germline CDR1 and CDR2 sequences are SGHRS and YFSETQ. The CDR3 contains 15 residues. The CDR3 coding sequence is TGCGCCAGCAGCTTGGGGACTAGCGGGGTCTACGAGCAGTACTTC. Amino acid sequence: CASSLGTSGVYEQYF. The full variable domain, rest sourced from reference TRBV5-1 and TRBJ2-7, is KAGVTQTPRYLIKTRGQQVTLSCSPISGHRSVSWYQQTPGQGLQFLFEYFSETQRNKGNFPGRFSGRQFSNSRSEMNVSTLELGDSALYLCASSLGTSGVYEQYFGPGTRLTVT.

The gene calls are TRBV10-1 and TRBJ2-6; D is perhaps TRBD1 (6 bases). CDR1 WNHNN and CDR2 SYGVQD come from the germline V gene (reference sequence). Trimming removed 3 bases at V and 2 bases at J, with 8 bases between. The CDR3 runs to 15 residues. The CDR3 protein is CASSERGTGANVLTF. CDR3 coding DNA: TGCGCCAGCAGTGAAAGGGGGACTGGGGCCAACGTCCTGACTTTC.

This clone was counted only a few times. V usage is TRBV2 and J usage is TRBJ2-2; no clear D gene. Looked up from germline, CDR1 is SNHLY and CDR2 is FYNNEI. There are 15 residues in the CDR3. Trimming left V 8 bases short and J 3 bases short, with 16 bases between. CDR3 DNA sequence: TGTGCCAGCCTCCCCCGGCGGTCATACACCGGGGAGCTGTTTTTT. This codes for CASLPRRSYTGELFF.

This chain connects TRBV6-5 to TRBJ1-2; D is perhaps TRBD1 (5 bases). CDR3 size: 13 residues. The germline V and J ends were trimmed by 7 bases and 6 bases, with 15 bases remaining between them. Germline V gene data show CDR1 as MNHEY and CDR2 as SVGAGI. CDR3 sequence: CASIVTGRDGYTF. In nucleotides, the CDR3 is TGTGCCAGCATCGTCACAGGAAGAGATGGCTACACCTTC.

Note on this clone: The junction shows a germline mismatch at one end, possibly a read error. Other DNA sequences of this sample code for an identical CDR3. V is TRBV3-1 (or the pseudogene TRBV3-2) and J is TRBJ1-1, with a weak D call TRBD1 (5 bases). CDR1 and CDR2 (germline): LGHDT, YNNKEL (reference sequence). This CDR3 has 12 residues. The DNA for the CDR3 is TGTGCTAGCAGCCCTGGGAGGGGTGAAGCTTTCTTT. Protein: CASSPGRGEAFF.

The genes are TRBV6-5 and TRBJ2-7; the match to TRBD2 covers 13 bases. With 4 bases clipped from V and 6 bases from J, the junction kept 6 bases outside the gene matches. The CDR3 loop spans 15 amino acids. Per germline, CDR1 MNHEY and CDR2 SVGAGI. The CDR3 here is CASSSTSGGVFEQYF. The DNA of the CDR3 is TGTGCCAGCAGTTCAACTAGCGGGGGGGTTTTCGAGCAGTACTTC.

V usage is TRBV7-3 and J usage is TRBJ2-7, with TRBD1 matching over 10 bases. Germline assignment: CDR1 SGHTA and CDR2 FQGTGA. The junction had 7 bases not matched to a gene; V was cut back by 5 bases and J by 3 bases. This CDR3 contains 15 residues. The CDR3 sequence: CASSQGDRGYYEQYF. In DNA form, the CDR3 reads TGTGCCAGCAGCCAAGGGGACAGGGGATACTACGAGCAGTACTTC.

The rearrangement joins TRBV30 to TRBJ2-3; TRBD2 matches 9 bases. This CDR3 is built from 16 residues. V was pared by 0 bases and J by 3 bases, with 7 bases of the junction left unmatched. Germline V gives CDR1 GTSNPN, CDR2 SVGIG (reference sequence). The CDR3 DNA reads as TGTGCCTGGAGTGTAAGGGCGGGGGGGCCTACAGATACGCAGTATTTT. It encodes CAWSVRAGGPTDTQYF.

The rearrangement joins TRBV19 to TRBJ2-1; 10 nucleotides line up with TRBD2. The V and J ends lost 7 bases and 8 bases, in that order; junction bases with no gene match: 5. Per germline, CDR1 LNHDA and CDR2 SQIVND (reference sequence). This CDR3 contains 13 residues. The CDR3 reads CASNKAGGDEQFF. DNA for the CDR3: TGTGCCAGTAACAAAGCGGGGGGGGATGAGCAGTTCTTC.

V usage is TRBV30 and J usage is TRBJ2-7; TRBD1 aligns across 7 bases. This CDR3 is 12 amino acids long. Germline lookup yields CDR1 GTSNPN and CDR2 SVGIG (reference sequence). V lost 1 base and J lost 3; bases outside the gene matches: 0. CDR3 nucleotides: TGTGCCTGGAGTGGACAGGGCTACGAGCAGTACTTC. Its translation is CAWSGQGYEQYF.

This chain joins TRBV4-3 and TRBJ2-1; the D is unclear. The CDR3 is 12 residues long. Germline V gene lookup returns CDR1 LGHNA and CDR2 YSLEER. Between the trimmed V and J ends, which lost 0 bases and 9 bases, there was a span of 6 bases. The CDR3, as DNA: TGCGCCAGCAGCCAAGATCTAGTTGAGCAGTTCTTC. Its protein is CASSQDLVEQFF.

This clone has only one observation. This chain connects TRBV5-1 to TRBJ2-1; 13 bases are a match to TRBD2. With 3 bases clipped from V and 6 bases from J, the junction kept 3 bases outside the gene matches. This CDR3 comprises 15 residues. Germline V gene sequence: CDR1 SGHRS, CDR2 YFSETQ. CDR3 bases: TGCGCCAGCAGCTGGGGACTAGCGGGGACCAATGAGCAGTTCTTC. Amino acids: CASSWGLAGTNEQFF.